The clone carrying this TCR beta chain was observed a handful of times. Its antigen is unknown. This entry comes from a study of T cells after yellow fever vaccination. Study information: Each low-cell-number fraction was prepared by means of SMART-Seq v4 Ultra Low Input.

Whole-study results and caveats: Reappearance after the booster was observed for most primary-vaccination clones (around 95% CD4, about 90% CD8). The secondary response showed a weaker magnitude and a faster peak, day 5 versus 15.

In making TCR cDNA, 5'RACE template switching added a universal primer site and UMIs to it. One entry per CDR3 protein results from TCRdb running MiXCR on the 5' RACE reads. The sample yields 300,000 or so distinct CDR3 sequences, 8.1% seen once. Sequenced material: PBMCs, taken 45 days after the first yellow fever vaccination. The clonotype originates from a man aged 18 to 35 who received the YFV17D yellow fever vaccine.

The CDR3 DNA reads TGCGCCAGCAGCCAACGGGACACCCCCTCGTCGGAGCTGTTTTTT. Translating gives CASSQRDTPSSELFF. This rearrangement joins TRBV4-1 to TRBJ2-2, with D possibly TRBD1 on 6 matching bases. The germline CDR1 and CDR2 sequences are MGHRA and YSYEKL. This CDR3 region has 15 residues. V lost 2 bases to trimming and J lost 10 bases, with 17 bases between them.